The rows below give T cell receptor beta chains drawn from one sample of a study of shared clonotypes between healthy human individuals. Repertoires were generated with immunoSEQ multiplex PCR, while TCRdb's copy carries only in-frame clones and drops some. The sample lists about 2,500,000 clones; around 90% were seen once. Specimen: naive CD4+ T cells sorted from blood. The receptor source for this set is a young man in good health. Each CDR3 is given with its conserved first and last residue. Each record gives: J gene, D gene, clone size, V gene, CDR3 DNA, CDR3 protein. The D gene is left open where the match is weak. Size is omitted from some rows. Given values are once, few, many or a class for expanded clones.

>TRBJ1-1|-|-|TRBV5-4
TGTGCCAGCAGCTTCCCGCGAGGAGGACAGAACACTGAAGCTTTCTTT
CASSFPRGGQNTEAFF
>TRBJ2-3|-|-|TRBV14
TGTGCCAGCAGCCCTGAAGTCCCTACGCAGTATTTT
CASSPEVPTQYF
>TRBJ2-3|TRBD1|-|TRBV7-9
TGTGCCAGCACCGTTACAGGGGCGGGTACGCAGTATTTT
CASTVTGAGTQYF
>TRBJ1-3|-|-|TRBV5-6
TGTGCCAGCAGCTTGGTCGGGTACGTAGGAGGCGACACCATATATTTT
CASSLVGYVGGDTIYF
>TRBJ1-5|-|once|TRBV21-1
TGTGCCAGCAGCAAAGCCCAGGACAGTTCGGGGGGACGGGGACATCAGCCCCAGCATTTT
CASSKAQDSSGGRGHQPQHF
>TRBJ2-7|-|few|TRBV2
TGTGCCAGCGTGCCGGCCGGGCCCCCTGGGTACGAGCAGTACTTC
CASVPAGPPGYEQYF
>TRBJ2-7|-|-|TRBV19
TGTGCCAGTAGTCAATCGAGGCTTTCCTACGAGCAGTACTTC
CASSQSRLSYEQYF
>TRBJ2-4|TRBD2|-|TRBV2
TGTGCCAGCAGTGAAGTGGGCGGGGGTACAAAAAACATTCAGTACTTC
CASSEVGGGTKNIQYF
>TRBJ1-4|-|-|TRBV5-8
TGTGCCAGCAGCTTGGGCGGACTGGAAGAAAAACTGTTTTTT
CASSLGGLEEKLFF
>TRBJ1-1|-|-|TRBV11-3
TGTGCCAGCAGCTTGGGGGGTGTGAACACTGAAGCTTTCTTT
CASSLGGVNTEAFF
>TRBJ2-7|-|-|TRBV6-1
TGTGCCACGACGGGGCCCGTTTGGGAGCAGTACTTC
CATTGPVWEQYF
>TRBJ1-2|TRBD1|-|TRBV6-1
TGTGCCAGCAGGGTTGACAGGGGATGGTACACCTTC
CASRVDRGWYTF
>TRBJ2-7|TRBD2|-|TRBV15
TGTGCCACCAGCGCGCCGTCTAGACTAGCGGGAGCCTCCTACGAGCAGTACTTC
CATSAPSRLAGASYEQYF
>TRBJ1-3|-|-|TRBV5-6
TGTGCCAGCGGAGGGTCTGGAAACACCATATATTTT
CASGGSGNTIYF
>TRBJ2-5|-|-|TRBV5-1
TGCGCCAGCAGCCCGTACCAAGAGACCCAGTACTTC
CASSPYQETQYF
>TRBJ1-1|-|few|TRBV30
TGTGCCTGGAGTCCCAGCCGGATTGAAGCTTTCTTT
CAWSPSRIEAFF
>TRBJ2-7|-|-|TRBV6-5
TGTGCCAGCAGTTACTCAGCAGGGTTTTACTACGAGCAGTACTTC
CASSYSAGFYYEQYF
>TRBJ1-1|TRBD1|-|TRBV5-1
TGCGCCAGCAGCCAGGGGGACAGGGTCAACCCTGAAGCTTTCTTT
CASSQGDRVNPEAFF
>TRBJ2-5|-|-|TRBV4-1
TGCGCCAGCAGCCAAGCCCTGGGGGAGACCCAGTACTTC
CASSQALGETQYF
>TRBJ1-1|-|-|TRBV11-2
TGTGCCAGCAAACTGGGGGGCCTGAACACTGAAGCTTTCTTT
CASKLGGLNTEAFF
>TRBJ2-5|TRBD2|-|TRBV7-2
TGTGCCAGCAGCTTATTTACTAGCGGGATTGGGGAGACCCAGTACTTC
CASSLFTSGIGETQYF
>TRBJ2-3|-|-|TRBV5-6
TGTGCCAGCAGCTTGGGGGTCTCAGCAGTCGCAGATACGCAGTATTTT
CASSLGVSAVADTQYF
>TRBJ2-3|-|-|TRBV7-2
TGTGCCAGCAGCTTAGTAGGCAGGGCGGGCACAGATACGCAGTATTTT
CASSLVGRAGTDTQYF
>TRBJ1-1|-|-|TRBV6-5
TGTGCCAGTAGGGGGAATTTCGAAGCTTTCTTT
CASRGNFEAFF
>TRBJ1-1|-|-|TRBV30
TGTGCCTGGAGAGGCAGGCTATCGAACACTGAAGCTTTCTTT
CAWRGRLSNTEAFF
>TRBJ2-3|-|-|TRBV7-2
TGTGCCAGCAGCTTAGCCCTACGGGGCCAAGATACGCAGTATTTT
CASSLALRGQDTQYF
>TRBJ2-7|-|-|TRBV19
TGTGCCAGTAGTATAGTTGAGGGACCCGGCGTTTGGCAGTACTTC
CASSIVEGPGVWQYF
>TRBJ1-1|-|-|TRBV19
TGTGCCAGTAGTGGGGCCCGGGGCACTGAAGCTTTCTTT
CASSGARGTEAFF
>TRBJ1-5|-|-|TRBV5-8
TGTGCCGCACAGAAACAGGGAGGTCAGCCCCAGCATTTT
CAAQKQGGQPQHF
>TRBJ2-7|-|once|TRBV28
TGTGCCAGCATCGGGGCTTACTACGAGCAGTACTTC
CASIGAYYEQYF
>TRBJ2-7|-|-|TRBV7-2
TGTGCCAGCAGCCTAGATTCGACCTCCCGGGTTGGCGAGCAGTACTTC
CASSLDSTSRVGEQYF
>TRBJ2-7|-|once|TRBV30
TGTGCCTGGAGTGACAGCCCTTGGTCGGAGCAGTACTTC
CAWSDSPWSEQYF
>TRBJ1-1|-|-|TRBV6-5
TGTGCCAGCGGGGGTTCCATGAACACTGAAGCTTTCTTT
CASGGSMNTEAFF
>TRBJ2-7|-|-|TRBV6-1
TGTGCCAGCCTACCTAGCGAGCGGCGCTCCTACGAGCAGTACTTC
CASLPSERRSYEQYF
>TRBJ2-5|-|once|TRBV2
TGTGCCAGCATTACGGAATGGGGGACAGAGACCCAGTACTTC
CASITEWGTETQYF
>TRBJ2-3|-|-|TRBV29-1
TGCAGCGGGACACTTAGCACAGATACGCAGTATTTT
CSGTLSTDTQYF
>TRBJ2-7|TRBD1|-|TRBV7-6
TGTGCCAGCAGCTTAGCCGGGACAGGGGGCGGCGAGCAGTACTTC
CASSLAGTGGGEQYF
>TRBJ2-4|TRBD1|once|TRBV10-3
TGTGCCATCAGTGCACAGGGGCGCATCCAAAACATTCAGTACTTC
CAISAQGRIQNIQYF
>TRBJ2-1|-|-|TRBV6-6
TGTGCCAGCAGACTTGGGGAGCAGTTCTTC
CASRLGEQFF
>TRBJ2-3|TRBD2|-|TRBV7-2
TGTGCCAGCAGCTCGAGGACTAGTTTAACAGATACGCAGTATTTT
CASSSRTSLTDTQYF
>TRBJ2-5|TRBD2|-|TRBV7-9
TGTGCCAGCAGCTGGGATGTGGGGACTAGCGGACAAGAGACCCAGTACTTC
CASSWDVGTSGQETQYF